These 22 T cell receptor beta chains originate from one sample sequenced in a study of early T cells in non-severe SARS-CoV-2 infection. From the 5' RACE reads, TCRdb called clonotypes with MiXCR, one entry per CDR3 protein. The data hold tens of thousands of distinct CDR3 sequences, with 6% to 7.5% observed a single time. Sequenced sample: whole blood. The receptors shown here come from an adult who was a healthcare worker with PCR-confirmed SARS-CoV-2 infection or an uninfected control (not recorded which).

This clonotype was detected only a few times. The chain joins TRBV2 to TRBJ2-7; 9 nucleotides align to TRBD1. With 6 bases clipped from V and 3 bases from J, the junction kept 3 bases outside the gene matches. Germline V gene data show CDR1 as SNHLY and CDR2 as FYNNEI. The CDR3 runs 13 residues. The CDR3 is CASREGQGYEQYF. In DNA form, the CDR3 reads TGTGCCAGCAGAGAGGGACAGGGCTACGAGCAGTACTTC.

This clonotype was seen ten or more times. This chain links TRBV10-1 with TRBJ1-4; a weak D match, TRBD1 (5 bases). CDR3 length equals 15 residues. The V end was cut by 3 bases, the J end by 8 bases, with 16 bases between. In germline, CDR1 is WNHNN, CDR2 SYGVQD (reference sequence). The CDR3 protein is CASSDPRVNGEKLFF. The CDR3 nucleotides are TGCGCCAGCAGTGATCCCAGGGTAAATGGCGAAAAACTGTTTTTT.

This clonotype was recorded a few times. The CDR3: CASSPTGTQTGQPQHF. CDR3 in DNA: TGTGCCAGCAGTCCGACCGGGACCCAGACGGGGCAGCCCCAGCATTTT. The chain combines TRBV12-3 or TRBV12-4 with TRBJ1-5; a weak D match, TRBD1 (5 bases). The CDR3 is 16 residues long. V was clipped by 5 bases and J by 7 bases, with 21 bases between them.

This clonotype has at least ten counts. The chain couples TRBV18 to TRBJ1-5; D unclear. The V and J ends lost 3 bases and 4 bases respectively, with 10 bases between them. There are 14 residues in the CDR3. Per germline, CDR1 KGHSH and CDR2 LQKENI. The CDR3, as DNA: TGTGCCAGCTCACCCGGCCTGGTGAATCAGCCCCAGCATTTT. As protein: CASSPGLVNQPQHF.

This clonotype was found many times. V and J are TRBV6-4 and TRBJ2-1; 12 bases are shared with TRBD2. Germline CDR1 and CDR2: MRHNA and SNTAGT. The V gene end was trimmed by 7 bases and the J gene end by 8 bases; junction bases not matched to a gene: 9. The CDR3 consists of 15 residues. The CDR3 here is CASTPLAGGNYEQFF. CDR3 DNA: TGTGCCAGCACGCCTCTAGCGGGGGGGAACTATGAGCAGTTCTTC.

This clonotype was counted only a few times. This sequence joins TRBV10-3 and TRBJ2-2, with 12 bases matching TRBD2. This CDR3 contains 16 residues. Germline V gene lookup returns CDR1 ENHRY and CDR2 SYGVKD. The J segment lost 2 bases and the V segment lost 7 bases, leaving 5 bases of the junction unmatched. The CDR3 coding sequence is TGTGCCATCACAAAGACTAGCGGGGGCAACACCGGGGAGCTGTTTTTT. It is translated as CAITKTSGGNTGELFF.

The chain employs TRBV27 and TRBJ1-6; D may be TRBD1 (5 bases). Germline V gene data show CDR1 as MNHEY and CDR2 as SMNVEV (reference sequence). Trimming removed 6 bases at V and 10 bases at J, with 16 bases between. CDR3 length equals 14 residues. This CDR3 reads CASRLDSGGSPLHF. The CDR3 DNA is TGTGCCAGCAGGTTAGACAGTGGAGGATCACCCCTCCACTTT.

This clonotype was counted only a few times. V and J are TRBV7-8 and TRBJ2-5; 10 positions match TRBD2. The germline CDR1 and CDR2 sequences are SGHVS and FQNEAQ. CDR3 length equals 15 residues. After removal of 5 bases from V and 4 bases from J, the junction contained 7 bases not matched to a gene. The CDR3 nucleotides are TGTGCCAGCAGCCCCAATCCTAGCGGGGGAGAGACCCAGTACTTC. It yields the protein CASSPNPSGGETQYF.

This clonotype has more than one count but fewer than ten. The chain links TRBV5-4 to TRBJ1-1; D not resolved. The CDR3 is 14 residues long. Germline V gene lookup returns CDR1 SGHNT and CDR2 YYREEE (reference sequence). V was clipped by 0 bases and J by 4 bases, with 10 bases between them. CDR3: CASSLDGPGTEAFF. CDR3 coding DNA: TGTGCCAGCAGCTTGGACGGGCCGGGCACTGAAGCTTTCTTT.

This chain connects TRBV4-1 to TRBJ1-3; 7 nucleotides line up with TRBD1. The V gene's germline CDR1 is MGHRA and CDR2 YSYEKL. V was clipped by 0 bases and J by 2 bases; unmatched bases: 4. This CDR3 spans 16 amino acids. The CDR3 spells CASSQDLTGAGNTIYF. CDR3 nucleotides: TGCGCCAGCAGCCAAGATCTAACAGGGGCTGGAAACACCATATATTTT.

This clonotype was seen many times. CDR3 sequence reads: CASSVEDRYYNEQFF. DNA of the CDR3: TGTGCCAGCAGCGTGGAGGACAGATACTACAATGAGCAGTTCTTC. The chain employs TRBV7-9 and TRBJ2-1; a possible D gene is TRBD1 (6 bases). With 5 bases removed from V and 3 bases from J, the gap between germline ends came to 14 bases. Germline V gene data show CDR1 as SEHNR and CDR2 as FQNEAQ (reference sequence). The CDR3 covers 15 residues.

The chain employs TRBV7-2 and TRBJ2-5, with 8 bases identical to TRBD1. Losses at the gene ends were 5 bases for V and 4 bases for J; bases not matched to a gene: 9. Germline V lookup: CDR1 SGHTA, CDR2 FQGNSA. CDR3 size: 15 residues. CDR3 region: CASSRLTGVGETQYF. The CDR3 region has the DNA TGTGCCAGCAGCCGACTGACAGGGGTGGGAGAGACCCAGTACTTC.

V usage is TRBV5-5 and J usage is TRBJ1-1; D call uncertain. Per germline, CDR1 SGHKS and CDR2 YYEKEE (reference sequence). The CDR3 has 16 residues. V was pared by 0 bases and J by 4 bases, with 16 bases between. Here the CDR3 reads CASSLGPGGPVTEAFF. CDR3 sequence (DNA): TGTGCCAGCAGCTTGGGCCCCGGAGGCCCGGTCACTGAAGCTTTCTTT.

This chain connects TRBV20-1 to TRBJ2-5; D uncertain. V lost 3 bases and J 5 bases, leaving 13 bases between the germline ends. The CDR3 totals 13 residues. CDR1 and CDR2 (germline): DFQATT, SNEGSKA (reference sequence). CDR3: CSARGAVHETQYF. The CDR3 DNA reads as TGCAGTGCTAGGGGCGCGGTTCACGAGACCCAGTACTTC.

This clonotype was observed a handful of times. The chain joins TRBV6-1 to TRBJ2-3; a possible D gene is TRBD1 (6 bases). In germline, CDR1 is MNHNS, CDR2 SASEGT. The CDR3 is 15 amino acids. V lost 8 bases to trimming and J lost 2 bases, with 17 bases between them. Here the CDR3 reads CASRLTGSTTDTQYF. In nucleotides, the CDR3 is TGTGCCAGCCGCCTTACAGGGTCCACCACAGATACGCAGTATTTT.

This clonotype was picked up many times. The genes are TRBV3-1 and TRBJ2-7; perhaps TRBD2 as D (5 bases). The germline gives CDR1 LGHDT, CDR2 YNNKEL (reference sequence). Between the trimmed V and J ends, which lost 0 bases and 5 bases, there was a span of 11 bases. The CDR3 covers 14 residues. CDR3 DNA sequence: TGTGCCAGCAGCCAAGATCTGACTATTGACGAGCAGTACTTC. Translated: CASSQDLTIDEQYF.

This clonotype was found many times. V is TRBV27 and J is TRBJ1-5, with D tentatively TRBD1 (6 bases). CDR1 and CDR2 from the germline V gene are MNHEY and SMNVEV (reference sequence). The germline V and J ends were trimmed by 2 bases and 7 bases, with 9 bases remaining between them. The CDR3 sequence is 13 residues long. The CDR3 DNA is TGTGCCAGCAGTTTACAGGGGTCCCAGCCCCAGCATTTT. Protein: CASSLQGSQPQHF.

The V and J genes are TRBV27 and TRBJ2-3, with TRBD2 matching over 7 bases. Germline loops: CDR1 MNHEY, CDR2 SMNVEV (reference sequence). The CDR3 spans 14 residues. V lost 5 bases to trimming and J lost 6 bases; unmatched junction nucleotides: 8. The CDR3 DNA sequence: TGTGCCAGCAGTAGTAGGAGCGGGGTTGATACGCAGTATTTT. It translates to CASSSRSGVDTQYF.

This clonotype was counted ten times or more. The chain joins TRBV11-2 to TRBJ2-1, with a weak D call TRBD2 (5 bases). Germline V gene data show CDR1 as SGHAT and CDR2 as FQNNGV. Trimming took 0 bases from V and 9 from J, leaving 12 bases between them. This CDR3 has 14 residues. The chain's CDR3 is CASSLERVVVEQFF. The DNA for the CDR3 is TGTGCCAGCAGCTTAGAGAGGGTCGTCGTTGAGCAGTTCTTC.

DNA of the CDR3: TGCGCCAGCAGCTTGGCCTACACAGATACGCAGTATTTT. Translated, it gives CASSLAYTDTQYF. The chain links TRBV5-1 to TRBJ2-3; no firm D call. The CDR3 sequence is 13 residues long. V dropped 0 bases and J dropped 2 bases, with 4 bases sitting between them. Germline assignment: CDR1 SGHRS and CDR2 YFSETQ.

Many counts were recorded for this clonotype. The chain uses TRBV20-1 and TRBJ1-1; 8 nucleotides agree with TRBD1. Germline lookup yields CDR1 DFQATT and CDR2 SNEGSKA (reference sequence). The CDR3 is made up of 15 amino acids. V gave up 5 bases and J gave up 0 bases; unmatched junction bases: 8. The chain's CDR3 is CSASGDRLMNTEAFF. The CDR3 nucleotides are TGCAGTGCTTCTGGGGACAGGTTGATGAACACTGAAGCTTTCTTT.

The rearrangement joins TRBV6-2 or TRBV6-3 to TRBJ2-3; D could derive from TRBD1 or TRBD2 (5 bases each). There are 16 residues in the CDR3. Deletions cut 2 bases from V and 2 bases from J, with 14 bases between. CDR1 and CDR2 (germline): MNHEY, SVGEGT. DNA of the CDR3: TGTGCCAGCAGTTACGGGACCCTATCCCACACAGATACGCAGTATTTT. Encoded protein: CASSYGTLSHTDTQYF.